Listed below are T cell receptor beta chains from one sample, sequenced in a study of cytomegalovirus exposure and HLA in healthy donors. Method: immunoSEQ multiplex PCR; TCRdb's copy keeps in-frame clones and lacks some. The table includes approximately 200,000 clones, approximately 80% detected once. Sequenced input: PBMCs. All receptors come from a girl aged 2-10 years in good health and CMV-seronegative. Both conserved end residues are part of each CDR3. A D gene is named only where the DNA matches it firmly. Clone size is given for some rows only: seen once, a few or many times, or a class if the clone is expanded.

d_call	v_call	j_call	clone_size	cdr3_aa	cdr3_nt
TRBD1	TRBV6-5	TRBJ1-1	-	CASGQGDTEAFF	TGTGCCAGCGGCCAGGGGGACACTGAAGCTTTCTTT
TRBD2	TRBV7-2	TRBJ2-7	-	CASSSIPGLAGAYEQYF	TGTGCCAGCAGCTCGATTCCGGGACTAGCGGGAGCCTACGAGCAGTACTTC
TRBD1	TRBV19	TRBJ1-2	once	CASKLTGRYGYTF	TGTGCCAGTAAACTGACAGGGCGCTATGGCTACACCTTC
TRBD2	TRBV7-9	TRBJ2-1	once	CASSARLAGVVNEQFF	TGTGCCAGCAGCGCCCGACTAGCGGGAGTCGTCAATGAGCAGTTCTTC
-	TRBV6-1	TRBJ1-2	-	CASSESGVPSNYGYTF	TGTGCCAGCAGTGAATCTGGAGTTCCCTCTAACTATGGCTACACCTTC
TRBD1	TRBV6-1	TRBJ1-2	-	CASSEDAFVGTGLPYGYTF	TGTGCCAGCAGTGAAGATGCTTTCGTCGGGACAGGACTTCCCTATGGCTACACCTTT
-	TRBV7-6	TRBJ1-2	once	CASSLGFARGGLNYGYTF	TGTGCCAGCAGCTTAGGGTTCGCCCGCGGGGGCTTAAACTATGGCTACACCTTC
TRBD2	TRBV10-3	TRBJ2-3	-	CAISESMGLAGADTQYF	TGTGCCATCAGTGAGTCGATGGGACTAGCGGGAGCAGATACGCAGTATTTT
TRBD2	TRBV4-1	TRBJ2-1	-	CASSQRERGSNEQFF	TGCGCCAGCAGCCAGCGGGAGCGGGGATCCAATGAGCAGTTCTTC
TRBD1	TRBV6-1	TRBJ1-2	-	CASTIQGAGYTF	TGTGCCAGCACCATCCAGGGGGCTGGCTACACCTTC
TRBD2	TRBV15	TRBJ2-1	-	CATSRDRGLAYEQFF	TGTGCCACCAGCAGAGATAGGGGACTAGCCTATGAGCAGTTCTTC
TRBD1	TRBV9	TRBJ2-3	-	CASSVSGQTSTDTQYF	TGTGCCAGCAGCGTTTCGGGACAGACAAGCACAGATACGCAGTATTTT
-	TRBV19	TRBJ1-1	-	CASSIRWEAMNTEAFF	TGTGCCAGTAGTATACGTTGGGAGGCGATGAACACTGAAGCTTTCTTT
TRBD1	TRBV7-3	TRBJ2-7	-	CASSLGQLTSKNYEQYF	TGTGCCAGCAGCTTGGGACAGCTAACTTCTAAAAACTACGAGCAGTACTTC
TRBD1	TRBV9	TRBJ2-2	-	CASSLTGSDGGELFF	TGTGCCAGCAGCCTGACAGGGAGTGATGGCGGGGAGCTGTTTTTT
TRBD2	TRBV18	TRBJ2-6	-	CASSPVTHTLAGVAGANVLTF	TGTGCCAGCTCACCCGTTACACATACCCTAGCGGGAGTAGCTGGGGCCAACGTCCTGACTTTC
-	TRBV12-5	TRBJ2-1	-	CVRTGEVDNEQFF	TGTGTTAGAACAGGGGAGGTGGACAATGAGCAGTTCTTC
-	TRBV19	TRBJ2-1	-	CATGGASYNEQFF	TGTGCCACCGGCGGGGCATCTTACAATGAGCAGTTCTTC
-	TRBV11-2	TRBJ1-4	-	CASSLYGATNEKLFF	TGTGCCAGCAGCCTTTACGGAGCAACTAATGAAAAACTGTTTTTT
TRBD1	TRBV15	TRBJ1-4	-	CATSRDRGYEKLFF	TGTGCCACCAGCAGAGACAGGGGGTATGAAAAACTGTTTTTT
-	TRBV6-5	TRBJ2-1	-	CASSYAPRGNEQFF	TGTGCCAGCAGTTACGCGCCTCGGGGGAATGAGCAGTTCTTC
-	TRBV27	TRBJ1-5	-	CASSWSGYSNQPQHF	TGTGCCAGCAGTTGGTCAGGGTATAGCAATCAGCCCCAGCATTTT
TRBD1	TRBV5-1	TRBJ1-1	-	CASSWATGMNTEAFF	TGCGCCAGCAGCTGGGCGACAGGGATGAACACTGAAGCTTTCTTT
-	TRBV7-2	TRBJ2-7	few	CASSLAFKGVDEQYF	TGTGCCAGCAGCTTAGCATTTAAAGGGGTGGACGAGCAGTACTTC
-	TRBV29-1	TRBJ2-7	-	CSVGLATDEQYF	TGCAGCGTTGGGCTAGCCACCGACGAGCAGTACTTC
TRBD2	TRBV9	TRBJ2-7	-	CASSQGLAAPYEQYF	TGTGCCAGCAGCCAGGGACTAGCCGCCCCCTACGAGCAGTACTTC
TRBD2	TRBV10-3	TRBJ2-1	-	CAIGRVSGVYNEQFF	TGTGCCATTGGAAGGGTTAGCGGGGTCTACAATGAGCAGTTCTTC
-	TRBV5-6	TRBJ2-7	-	CASSLDMRTGEQYF	TGTGCCAGCAGCTTGGATATGAGAACGGGCGAGCAGTACTTC